The rows below give T cell receptor beta chains drawn from one sample of a study of T cell responses to AZD1222 COVID-19 vaccine. Profiled with immunoSEQ multiplex PCR; TCRdb holds only in-frame clones, not every one. The sample lists approximately 50,000 clones; around 88% were seen once. Sequenced material: peripheral blood, taken 28 days after the second AZD1222 dose. These receptors were obtained from an adult who received the AZD1222 COVID-19 vaccine. Each CDR3 is given with its conserved first and last residue. The order of the fields is V gene, J gene, D gene, clone size, CDR3 protein, CDR3 DNA. A D gene is named only where the DNA matches it firmly. Only part of the rows carry a size: once, few, many, or a class if the clone is expanded.

TRBV6-6,TRBJ1-5,NA,NA,CASMEAYSNQPQHF,TGTGCCAGCATGGAGGCATATAGCAATCAGCCCCAGCATTTT
TRBV7-2,TRBJ2-2,NA,NA,CASSPWDPLTGELFF,TGTGCCAGCAGCCCGTGGGACCCTTTGACCGGGGAGCTGTTTTTT
TRBV7-2,TRBJ2-1,NA,NA,CASSTREISGNEQFF,TGTGCCAGCAGCACCCGGGAAATCTCCGGCAATGAGCAGTTCTTC
TRBV7-3,TRBJ2-1,NA,NA,CASSLSDYNEQFF,TGTGCCAGCAGCTTATCCGACTACAATGAGCAGTTCTTC
TRBV18,TRBJ2-1,NA,NA,CASSPPGVSYNEQFF,TGTGCCAGCTCACCACCAGGGGTTAGCTACAATGAGCAGTTCTTC
TRBV5-4,TRBJ2-2,TRBD2,NA,CASSIPGLAGAGELFF,TGTGCCAGCAGCATTCCGGGACTAGCGGGAGCCGGGGAGCTGTTTTTT
TRBV27,TRBJ2-7,TRBD1,NA,CASSLTMGPRTGSYEQYF,TGTGCCAGCAGTTTAACCATGGGACCCCGGACAGGGTCCTACGAGCAGTACTTC
TRBV11-3,TRBJ2-5,TRBD2,NA,CASSATSGLETQYF,TGTGCCAGCAGCGCGACTAGCGGGTTGGAGACCCAGTACTTC
TRBV3-1/TRBV3-2,TRBJ1-5,NA,NA,CASSQGGHPNQPQHF,TGTGCCAGCAGCCAAGGGGGACACCCCAATCAGCCCCAGCATTTT
TRBV12-3/TRBV12-4,TRBJ2-7,NA,NA,CASSLLGYEQYF,TGTGCCAGCAGTTTACTGGGCTACGAGCAGTACTTC
TRBV28,TRBJ2-5,TRBD1,NA,CASSSTGTAQETQYF,TGTGCCAGCAGTTCGACCGGGACAGCCCAAGAGACCCAGTACTTC
TRBV12-3/TRBV12-4,TRBJ1-1,NA,NA,CASTPPGVSKAFF,TGTGCCAGCACACCCCCCGGGGTGAGTAAAGCTTTCTTT
TRBV27,TRBJ2-6,NA,once,CASSSPRAGNPRSGANVLTF,TGTGCCAGCAGTTCCCCGCGGGCGGGGAACCCGAGGTCTGGGGCCAACGTCCTGACTTTC
TRBV3-1/TRBV3-2,TRBJ1-2,TRBD1,NA,CASSQATGVYGYTF,TGTGCCAGCAGCCAAGCGACAGGGGTGTATGGCTACACCTTC
TRBV28,TRBJ1-6,TRBD1,NA,CASSSGQDPRGALHF,TGTGCCAGCAGTTCTGGACAGGACCCTAGGGGGGCCCTCCACTTT
TRBV5-1,TRBJ1-1,NA,few,CASSLARAMNTEAFF,TGCGCCAGCAGCTTGGCAAGGGCTATGAACACTGAAGCTTTCTTT
TRBV6-6,TRBJ1-6,NA,NA,CASSYSRQENSPLHF,TGTGCCAGCAGTTACTCTCGGCAGGAAAATTCACCCCTCCACTTT
TRBV19,TRBJ2-7,NA,few,CASSREQGQQQYF,TGTGCCAGTAGTCGGGAACAGGGCCAACAGCAGTACTTC
TRBV2,TRBJ1-5,TRBD1,NA,CASSGEQGDQPQHF,TGTGCCAGCAGTGGAGAACAGGGGGATCAGCCCCAGCATTTT
TRBV11-2,TRBJ1-2,NA,NA,CASSLSGGDGYTF,TGTGCCAGCAGCTTATCCGGGGGCGATGGCTACACCTTC
TRBV7-2,TRBJ2-3,NA,NA,CASSLMTWRDTQYF,TGTGCCAGCAGCTTAATGACGTGGCGCGATACGCAGTATTTT
TRBV5-1,TRBJ2-5,NA,few,CASSRQRPSGETQYF,TGCGCCAGCAGCCGACAGCGTCCGTCAGGGGAGACCCAGTACTTC
TRBV11-1,TRBJ2-5,NA,NA,CASSLRTSLRGTQYF,TGTGCCAGCAGCTTAAGGACTTCCCTTAGGGGGACCCAGTACTTC
TRBV7-3,TRBJ2-1,NA,NA,CASLGPHNEQFF,TGTGCCAGCCTCGGCCCCCACAATGAGCAGTTCTTC
TRBV5-5,TRBJ1-2,TRBD1,once,CASSPGQGLSYYGYTF,TGTGCCAGCAGCCCGGGACAGGGACTCTCCTACTATGGCTACACCTTC
TRBV27,TRBJ2-3,TRBD2,NA,CASSFLAGGRWDTQYF,TGTGCCAGCAGTTTTCTAGCGGGGGGGCGGTGGGATACGCAGTATTTT
TRBV28,TRBJ2-7,TRBD2,NA,CASQPQSGSHEQYF,TGTGCCAGCCAACCCCAAAGCGGGAGCCACGAGCAGTACTTC
TRBV6-2/TRBV6-3,TRBJ1-4,NA,NA,CASSSPNFEKLFF,TGTGCCAGCAGTTCCCCGAATTTCGAAAAACTGTTTTTT
TRBV18,TRBJ2-7,NA,NA,CASSPGSGIHEQYF,TGTGCCAGCTCACCGGGATCGGGAATTCACGAGCAGTACTTC
TRBV27,TRBJ1-5,NA,NA,CASSFEGNQPQHF,TGTGCCAGCAGTTTTGAGGGCAATCAGCCCCAGCATTTT
TRBV6-1,TRBJ1-4,NA,NA,CASSDYGANEKLFF,TGTGCCAGCAGTGATTACGGGGCCAATGAAAAACTGTTTTTT
TRBV18,TRBJ2-7,NA,NA,CASSPLVNEQYF,TGTGCCAGCTCACCACTGGTCAACGAGCAGTACTTC
TRBV11-2,TRBJ2-1,NA,NA,CASSSFPSVNEQFF,TGTGCCAGCAGCTCGTTCCCTAGCGTCAATGAGCAGTTCTTC
TRBV27,TRBJ2-1,NA,NA,CASSSSGNGYNEQFF,TGTGCCAGCAGTAGTAGCGGAAATGGTTACAATGAGCAGTTCTTC
TRBV7-2,TRBJ2-3,NA,once,CASSLGAFTDTQYF,TGTGCCAGCAGCTTAGGGGCGTTCACAGATACGCAGTATTTT
TRBV7-2,TRBJ1-1,NA,NA,CASSLQGHMNTEAFF,TGTGCCAGCAGCTTACAGGGGCACATGAACACTGAAGCTTTCTTT
TRBV7-2,TRBJ2-7,NA,NA,CASSLMGGFSYEQYF,TGTGCCAGCAGCTTAATGGGCGGGTTTTCCTACGAGCAGTACTTC
TRBV3-1/TRBV3-2,TRBJ1-1,TRBD1,NA,CASSQDDRGTEAFF,TGTGCCAGCAGCCAAGATGACAGGGGGACTGAAGCTTTCTTT
TRBV20-1,TRBJ1-2,NA,once,CSASADSYGYTF,TGCAGTGCTAGTGCGGACAGCTATGGCTACACCTTC
TRBV19,TRBJ2-2,TRBD1,few,CASSRQGGTGELFF,TGTGCCAGTAGTAGACAGGGCGGGACCGGGGAGCTGTTTTTT
TRBV5-1,TRBJ2-5,NA,NA,CASSFWGGQGETQYF,TGCGCCAGCAGCTTTTGGGGGGGCCAAGGGGAGACCCAGTACTTC
TRBV4-1,TRBJ1-2,NA,NA,CASSQSGAIAGGYTF,TGCGCCAGCAGCCAATCCGGGGCCATAGCCGGTGGCTACACCTTC
TRBV19,TRBJ2-3,NA,NA,CASSPRKSGRTDTQYF,TGTGCCAGTAGTCCACGGAAGTCGGGACGCACAGATACGCAGTATTTT
TRBV7-9,TRBJ1-2,TRBD1,NA,CASSLYGTGGDGYTF,TGTGCCAGCAGCTTATATGGAACAGGGGGCGATGGCTACACCTTC
TRBV9,TRBJ2-2,NA,NA,CASSVSGGRHTGELFF,TGTGCCAGCAGCGTTTCTGGGGGGAGACACACCGGGGAGCTGTTTTTT
TRBV4-1,TRBJ2-7,NA,NA,CASSQPGASPPAEQYF,TGCGCCAGCAGCCAACCAGGGGCTAGTCCTCCGGCCGAGCAGTACTTC
TRBV9,TRBJ1-2,NA,NA,CASSVDVRDGYTF,TGTGCCAGCAGCGTAGACGTTCGGGATGGCTACACCTTC
TRBV28,TRBJ2-2,NA,NA,CASSLGGPNTGELFF,TGTGCCAGCAGTTTAGGCGGGCCGAACACCGGGGAGCTGTTTTTT
TRBV6-4,TRBJ2-2,NA,NA,CASGEPGSTGELFF,TGTGCCAGCGGGGAACCGGGGAGCACCGGGGAGCTGTTTTTT
TRBV12-3/TRBV12-4,TRBJ1-2,NA,NA,CASSPRANYGYTF,TGTGCCAGCAGTCCCCGAGCTAACTATGGCTACACCTTC